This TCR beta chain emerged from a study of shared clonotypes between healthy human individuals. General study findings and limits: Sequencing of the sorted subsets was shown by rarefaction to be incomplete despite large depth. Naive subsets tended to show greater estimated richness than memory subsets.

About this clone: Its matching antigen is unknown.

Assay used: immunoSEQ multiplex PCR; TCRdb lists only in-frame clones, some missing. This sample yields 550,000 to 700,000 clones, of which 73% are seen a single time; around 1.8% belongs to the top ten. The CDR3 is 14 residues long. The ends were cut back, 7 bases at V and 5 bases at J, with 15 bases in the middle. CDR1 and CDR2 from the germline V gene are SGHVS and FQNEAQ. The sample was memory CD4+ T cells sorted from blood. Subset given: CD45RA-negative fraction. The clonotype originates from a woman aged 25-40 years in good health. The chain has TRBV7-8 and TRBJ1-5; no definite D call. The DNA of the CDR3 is TGTGCCAGCACCCAGTCGGGTAGGGATCAGCCCCAGCATTTT. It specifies CASTQSGRDQPQHF.